This paragraph reports one T cell receptor (beta chain). The antigen is unknown. Assay: immunoSEQ multiplex PCR; the TCRdb copy retains only in-frame clones and omits some. The table includes a few million clones, more than 90% detected once. This sample was included in a study of shared clonotypes between healthy human individuals. Study-level information: Plates per donor: three CD4 naive, three CD4 memory, two CD8 naive, one CD8 memory. Study results and caveats: The study drew on few donors, limiting represented genetic and exposure-history diversity.

The CDR3 contains 19 residues. With 0 bases clipped from V and 0 bases from J, the junction kept 9 bases outside the gene matches. Looked up from germline, CDR1 is SGDLS and CDR2 is YYNGEE. This clonotype was obtained from a man aged 18 to 29 in good health. Sequencing input: naive CD4+ T cells sorted from blood. Subset in this sample: CD45RA+ positively selected. This chain uses TRBV9 with TRBJ2-6, with 7 bases that match TRBD1. CDR3 protein: CASSVAQTGKISGANVLTF. CDR3 nucleotide sequence: TGTGCCAGCAGCGTAGCACAGACAGGGAAGATCTCTGGGGCCAACGTCCTGACTTTC.